These T cell receptor beta chains were read from a single sample in a study of cytomegalovirus exposure and HLA in healthy donors. Method: immunoSEQ multiplex PCR; TCRdb's copy keeps in-frame clones and lacks some. The table shows 250,000 or so clones, with about 81% occurring only once. The material sequenced was PBMCs. The origin of the receptors is a woman aged 60-70 years in good health and CMV-seropositive. The CDR3 runs from the conserved cysteine through the conserved F or W. D genes are given only for firm matches. The listing skips clone size in some rows; elsewhere it reads once, few, many or a size class.

TRBV11-2	TRBJ1-4	-	TRBD1	CASSSGTGVEKLFF	TGTGCCAGCAGCTCCGGGACAGGGGTTGAAAAACTGTTTTTT
TRBV4-1	TRBJ1-5	once	TRBD1	CASSQVRDSSLGSNQPQHF	TGCGCCAGCAGCCAAGTCAGGGACAGCTCCCTCGGTAGCAATCAGCCCCAGCATTTT
TRBV10-3	TRBJ1-1	few	-	CATRQPPGDTEAFF	TGTGCCACTCGACAGCCCCCTGGGGACACTGAAGCTTTCTTT
TRBV7-3	TRBJ2-1	-	TRBD1	CASSPLQGAGSYNEQFF	TGTGCCAGCAGCCCGTTACAGGGGGCAGGGTCCTACAATGAGCAGTTCTTC
TRBV20-1	TRBJ2-2	-	-	CSAPSTGELFF	TGCAGTGCCCCGAGCACCGGGGAGCTGTTTTTT
TRBV7-2	TRBJ2-5	few	-	CASSQRGFQETQYF	TGTGCCAGCAGCCAAAGGGGGTTCCAAGAGACCCAGTACTTC
TRBV4-2	TRBJ1-5	-	-	CASSQEGGGQPQHF	TGTGCCAGCAGCCAAGAGGGTGGCGGTCAGCCCCAGCATTTT
TRBV10-1	TRBJ1-5	few	-	CASSPWRGGPQHF	TGCGCCAGCAGTCCCTGGCGAGGTGGGCCCCAGCATTTT
TRBV29-1	TRBJ2-1	-	TRBD2	CSSSFSGSAYNEQFF	TGCAGCTCTTCCTTTAGCGGGAGCGCCTACAATGAGCAGTTCTTC
TRBV9	TRBJ2-1	-	-	CASSPSAVDSYNEQFF	TGTGCCAGCAGCCCCTCAGCGGTTGACTCCTACAATGAGCAGTTCTTC
TRBV28	TRBJ2-7	-	-	CASKRAAYEQYF	TGTGCCAGCAAGCGGGCCGCCTACGAGCAGTACTTC
TRBV5-6	TRBJ2-7	few	TRBD2	CASSLAGGNEQYF	TGTGCCAGCAGCTTGGCCGGGGGGAACGAGCAGTACTTC
TRBV7-9	TRBJ1-1	few	-	CASSGYEGLNTEAFF	TGTGCCAGCAGCGGTTACGAGGGACTTAACACTGAAGCTTTCTTT
TRBV19	TRBJ1-5	-	-	CASNTQQGYSNQPQHF	TGTGCCAGTAATACGCAACAGGGCTATAGCAATCAGCCCCAGCATTTT
TRBV18	TRBJ2-5	-	-	CASSPRMEGLQTQYF	TGTGCCAGCTCACCCCGGATGGAGGGGTTACAGACCCAGTACTTC
TRBV6-4	TRBJ1-1	-	-	CASSGRSRAFF	TGTGCCAGCAGTGGACGATCCAGGGCTTTCTTT
TRBV5-6	TRBJ1-2	once	-	CASSSEDYGYTF	TGTGCCAGCAGCAGTGAGGACTATGGCTACACCTTC
TRBV2	TRBJ2-1	-	-	CASSVDSLPAEQFF	TGTGCCAGCAGTGTTGACTCCTTACCAGCTGAGCAGTTCTTC
TRBV15	TRBJ2-5	-	TRBD1	CATRAGTGGAEETQYF	TGTGCCACCAGAGCCGGGACAGGGGGCGCCGAAGAGACCCAGTACTTC
TRBV6-5	TRBJ1-1	-	TRBD1	CASRRGQNTEAFF	TGTGCCAGCAGGAGGGGGCAGAACACTGAAGCTTTCTTT
TRBV6-5	TRBJ2-3	-	TRBD1	CASSRDRTDTQYF	TGTGCCAGCAGCCGGGACAGAACAGATACGCAGTATTTT
TRBV10-3	TRBJ1-5	-	TRBD1	CAINQGGSNQPQHF	TGTGCCATCAATCAGGGGGGTAGCAATCAGCCCCAGCATTTT
TRBV7-2	TRBJ1-1	-	-	CASSPTGKLAFF	TGTGCCAGCAGCCCTACAGGGAAGTTGGCTTTCTTT
TRBV7-3	TRBJ2-2	-	TRBD2	CASSLRLAGTGELFF	TGTGCCAGCAGCTTACGACTAGCGGGAACCGGGGAGCTGTTTTTT
TRBV2	TRBJ1-6	-	-	CASTVRGDNSPLHF	TGTGCCAGCACTGTCAGGGGCGACAATTCACCCCTCCACTTT
TRBV6-1	TRBJ2-3	-	TRBD1	CASTPTGGRDTQYF	TGTGCCAGCACCCCTACAGGGGGGCGAGATACGCAGTATTTT